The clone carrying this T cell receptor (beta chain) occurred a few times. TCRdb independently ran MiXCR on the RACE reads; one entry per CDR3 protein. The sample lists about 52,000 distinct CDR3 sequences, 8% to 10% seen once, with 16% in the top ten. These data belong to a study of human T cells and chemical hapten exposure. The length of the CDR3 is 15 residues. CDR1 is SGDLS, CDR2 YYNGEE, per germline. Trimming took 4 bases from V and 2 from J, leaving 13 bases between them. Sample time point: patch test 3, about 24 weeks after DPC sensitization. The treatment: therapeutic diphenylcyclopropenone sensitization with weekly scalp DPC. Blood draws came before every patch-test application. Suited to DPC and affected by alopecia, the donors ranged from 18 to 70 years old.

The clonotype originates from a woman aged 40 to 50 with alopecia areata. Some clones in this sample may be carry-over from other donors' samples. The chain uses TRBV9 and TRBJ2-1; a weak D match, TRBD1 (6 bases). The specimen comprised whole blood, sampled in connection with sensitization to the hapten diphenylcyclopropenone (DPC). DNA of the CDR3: TGTGCCAGCAGCTTCAGGGGCCACCCCTACAATGAGCAGTTCTTC. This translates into CASSFRGHPYNEQFF.